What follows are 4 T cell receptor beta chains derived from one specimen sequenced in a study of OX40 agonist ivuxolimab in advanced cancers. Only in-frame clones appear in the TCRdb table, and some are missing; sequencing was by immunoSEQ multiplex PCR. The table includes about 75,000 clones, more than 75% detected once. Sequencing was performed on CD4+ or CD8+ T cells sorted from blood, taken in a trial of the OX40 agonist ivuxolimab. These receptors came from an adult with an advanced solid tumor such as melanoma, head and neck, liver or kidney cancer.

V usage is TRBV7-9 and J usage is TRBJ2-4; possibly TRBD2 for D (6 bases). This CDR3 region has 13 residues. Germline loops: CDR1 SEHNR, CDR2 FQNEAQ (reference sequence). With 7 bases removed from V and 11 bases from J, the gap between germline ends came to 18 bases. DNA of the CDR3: TGTGCCAGCACCGATCGAGACCAGCGGGTTCAGTACTTC. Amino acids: CASTDRDQRVQYF. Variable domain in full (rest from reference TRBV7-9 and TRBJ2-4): DTGVSQNPRHKITKRGQNVTFRCDPISEHNRLYWYRQTLGQGPEFLTYFQNEAQLEKSRLLSDRFSAERPKGSFSTLEIQRTEQGDSAMYLCASTDRDQRVQYFGAGTRLSVL.

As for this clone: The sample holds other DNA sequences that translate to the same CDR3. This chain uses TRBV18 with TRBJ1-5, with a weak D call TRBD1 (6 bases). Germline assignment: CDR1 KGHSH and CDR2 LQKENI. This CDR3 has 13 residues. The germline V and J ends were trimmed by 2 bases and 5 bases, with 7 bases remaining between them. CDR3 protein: CASSPNRDQPQHF. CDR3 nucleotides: TGTGCCAGCTCACCAAACAGGGATCAGCCCCAGCATTTT.

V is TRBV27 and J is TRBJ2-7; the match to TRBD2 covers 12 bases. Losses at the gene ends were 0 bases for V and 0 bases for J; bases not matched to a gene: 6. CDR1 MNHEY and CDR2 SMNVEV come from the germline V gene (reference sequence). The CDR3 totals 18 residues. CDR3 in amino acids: CASSLSMTSGGLSYEQYF. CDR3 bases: TGTGCCAGCAGTTTATCGATGACTAGCGGGGGCCTCTCCTACGAGCAGTACTTC.

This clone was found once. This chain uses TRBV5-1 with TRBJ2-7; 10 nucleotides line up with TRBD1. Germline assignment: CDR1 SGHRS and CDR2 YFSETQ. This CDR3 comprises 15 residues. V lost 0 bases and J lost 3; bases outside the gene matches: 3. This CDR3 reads CASSLGQGAFYEQYF. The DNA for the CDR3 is TGCGCCAGCAGCTTGGGACAGGGGGCTTTCTACGAGCAGTACTTC. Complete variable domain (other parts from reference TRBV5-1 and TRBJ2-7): KAGVTQTPRYLIKTRGQQVTLSCSPISGHRSVSWYQQTPGQGLQFLFEYFSETQRNKGNFPGRFSGRQFSNSRSEMNVSTLELGDSALYLCASSLGQGAFYEQYFGPGTRLTVT.